This TCR beta chain was captured by sequencing in a study of control samples from healthy donors and cancer patients. The germline V and J ends were trimmed by 9 bases and 4 bases, with 13 bases remaining between them. Germline-derived CDR1 and CDR2 are LNHDA and SQIVND (reference sequence). The CDR3 spans 13 residues. The repertoire was sequenced with immunoSEQ multiplex PCR; TCRdb's copy has only in-frame clones and lacks some. This repertoire shows around 74,000 clones, roughly 92% found once; its top ten account for 5.5% to 6.5%. This clone was observed a single time. The rearrangement uses TRBV19 and TRBJ1-5; D possibly corresponds to TRBD1 (5 bases). This clonotype originated in a woman in her sixties in good health. Source material: blood. The CDR3 is CASAGTGNQPQHF. The CDR3 region has the DNA TGTGCCAGCGCCGGGACGGGGAATCAGCCCCAGCATTTT. The full variable domain, its missing parts supplied by reference TRBV19 and TRBJ1-5, is DGGITQSPKYLFRKEGQNVTLSCEQNLNHDAMYWYRQDPGQGLRLIYYSQIVNDFQKGDIAEGYSVSREKKESFPLTVTSAQKNPTAFYLCASAGTGNQPQHFGDGTRLSIL.